Listed below are T cell receptor beta chains from one sample, sequenced in a study of regulatory T cells in long-lasting Graves disease. MiXCR, applied by TCRdb to the multiplex PCR reads, yields one record per CDR3 protein. Here the sample spans around 430,000 distinct CDR3 sequences, about 22% being singletons. The sample was peripheral blood mononuclear cells (PBMCs), taken when the disease was refractory, from a patient treated with antithyroid drugs. Source of these receptors: a female donor with Graves disease. The CDR3 runs from the conserved cysteine through the conserved F or W. A D gene is named only where the DNA matches it firmly. Expanded clones are given a class, and other clones once, few, many or no size at all.

V	size	J	length	D	CDR3	DNA
TRBV2	many	TRBJ1-2	14	NA	CASSEFQVLEGYTF	TGTGCCAGCAGTGAATTTCAGGTCCTGGAGGGCTACACCTTC
TRBV29-1	NA	TRBJ1-1	10	NA	CSVDRIEAFF	TGCAGCGTCGACAGGATTGAAGCTTTCTTT
TRBV13	few	TRBJ2-7	16	NA	CASSPRGGGLPYEQYF	TGTGCCAGCAGCCCTCGTGGGGGCGGGCTTCCCTACGAGCAGTACTTC
TRBV3-1	few	TRBJ2-7	14	NA	CASSHPGRTYEQYF	TGTGCCAGCAGCCACCCGGGACGGACCTACGAGCAGTACTTC
TRBV29-1	many	TRBJ2-7	14	TRBD1	CSVHRGPGQDEQYF	TGCAGCGTCCACAGGGGGCCAGGACAAGACGAGCAGTACTTC
TRBV6-1	many	TRBJ2-7	15	NA	CATGRGPRMVYEQYF	TGTGCCACCGGAAGGGGACCGAGGATGGTCTACGAGCAGTACTTC
TRBV6-1	many	TRBJ1-2	13	NA	CASSDGAGYGYTF	TGTGCCAGCAGTGACGGGGCAGGCTATGGCTACACCTTC
TRBV7-2	NA	TRBJ2-7	13	NA	CASSHSEGGEQYF	TGTGCCAGCAGCCACTCCGAAGGGGGTGAGCAGTACTTC
TRBV7-2	many	TRBJ1-6	15	NA	CASSRGGGGSSPLHF	TGTGCCAGCAGCCGCGGTGGGGGGGGGAGCTCACCCCTCCACTTT
TRBV20-1	NA	TRBJ1-2	14	NA	CSAASGEGNYGYTF	TGCAGTGCTGCCTCCGGGGAGGGTAACTATGGCTACACCTTC
TRBV28	many	TRBJ2-7	15	NA	CASSPHGGSPHEQYF	TGTGCCAGCAGTCCTCACGGGGGTTCCCCCCACGAGCAGTACTTC
TRBV3-1	few	TRBJ2-4	16	TRBD2	CASSRQRLAGKNIQYF	TGTGCCAGCAGCCGCCAGAGACTAGCGGGCAAAAACATTCAGTACTTC
TRBV5-1	NA	TRBJ1-2	15	NA	CASSLPEGFTASHTF	TGCGCCAGCAGCTTGCCCGAAGGCTTTACAGCTTCCCACACCTTC
TRBV20-1	NA	TRBJ1-6	14	NA	CSARVGGRNSPLHF	TGCAGTGCTAGAGTAGGGGGAAGAAATTCACCCCTCCACTTT
TRBV5-1	NA	TRBJ2-7	18	TRBD2	CASSFGGTGRAINYEQYF	TGCGCCAGCAGCTTCGGGGGTACCGGGAGGGCCATTAACTACGAGCAGTACTTC
TRBV11-2	many	TRBJ2-5	14	NA	CASSRTLGRETQYF	TGTGCCAGCAGCCGAACGTTGGGTCGGGAGACCCAGTACTTC
TRBV19	many	TRBJ2-7	19	NA	CASSHGPYDPTAISYEQYF	TGTGCCAGTAGTCACGGACCCTACGACCCGACGGCGATCTCCTACGAGCAGTACTTC
TRBV20-1	many	TRBJ1-6	13	NA	CSARFGDNSPLHF	TGCAGTGCTAGGTTCGGGGATAATTCACCCCTCCACTTT
TRBV4-1	NA	TRBJ2-4	18	TRBD2	CASSRGGLAGGAKNIQYF	TGCGCCAGCAGCCGGGGGGGACTAGCGGGGGGAGCCAAAAACATTCAGTACTTC
TRBV5-1	many	TRBJ2-4	15	TRBD1	CASSLGQGAPNIQYF	TGCGCCAGCAGCCTGGGACAGGGGGCGCCGAACATTCAGTACTTC
TRBV12-3/TRBV12-4	few	TRBJ1-6	12	NA	CASSDYNSPLHF	TGTGCCAGCAGCGACTATAATTCACCCCTCCACTTT
TRBV5-6	NA	TRBJ1-6	15	NA	CASSLASDAWSPLHF	TGTGCCAGCAGCTTGGCGTCCGACGCCTGGTCACCCCTCCACTTT
TRBV28	NA	TRBJ2-7	17	NA	CASSLKLLLGGSYEQYF	TGTGCCAGCAGTTTAAAGTTATTATTGGGTGGATCCTACGAGCAGTACTTC
TRBV9	few	TRBJ2-7	15	NA	CASSPGPGWFYEQYF	TGTGCCAGCAGCCCAGGCCCAGGATGGTTCTACGAGCAGTACTTC
TRBV6-1	NA	TRBJ2-7	14	NA	CASSEFGVSYEQYF	TGTGCCAGCAGTGAATTTGGTGTCTCCTACGAGCAGTACTTC
TRBV7-3	few	TRBJ2-7	14	NA	CASSVTGGGDEQYF	TGTGCCAGCAGCGTAACAGGGGGGGGAGACGAGCAGTACTTC
TRBV3-1	few	TRBJ1-2	15	NA	CASSQDFGADYGYTF	TGTGCCAGCAGCCAAGATTTCGGGGCAGACTATGGCTACACCTTC
TRBV20-1	few	TRBJ2-3	15	TRBD1	CSARGRTGTTDTQYF	TGCAGTGCCAGAGGCCGGACAGGGACCACAGATACGCAGTATTTT
TRBV12-5	many	TRBJ2-5	17	TRBD2	CASGPGTLAGDGETQYF	TGTGCTAGTGGACCAGGGACCCTAGCGGGAGATGGAGAGACCCAGTACTTC
TRBV28	many	TRBJ1-2	13	NA	CASRLSGVGGYTF	TGTGCCAGCAGGCTATCAGGTGTTGGTGGCTACACCTTC
TRBV7-3	few	TRBJ2-2	14	NA	CASSYSVVTGELFF	TGTGCCAGCAGCTATAGTGTTGTCACCGGGGAGCTGTTTTTT
TRBV7-9	NA	TRBJ2-3	13	NA	CASTFPSVDTQYF	TGTGCCAGCACCTTTCCTAGTGTAGATACGCAGTATTTT
TRBV2	many	TRBJ1-1	14	TRBD1	CARGTGTENTEAFF	TGTGCCAGAGGGACCGGGACAGAGAACACTGAAGCTTTCTTT
TRBV11-1	NA	TRBJ2-7	19	TRBD1	CASSGFRGTGLWNSYEQYF	TGTGCCAGCAGCGGATTCCGTGGGACAGGTCTTTGGAATTCCTACGAGCAGTACTTC
TRBV29-1	NA	TRBJ2-7	13	TRBD2	CSVEGTSAYEQYF	TGCAGCGTTGAGGGGACTAGCGCCTACGAGCAGTACTTC
TRBV28	many	TRBJ1-3	17	NA	CASSALPQWKVDNTIYF	TGTGCCAGCAGTGCCCTACCCCAGTGGAAGGTGGATAACACCATATATTTT
TRBV6-1	NA	TRBJ1-3	16	TRBD1	CASTLPQGASGNTIYF	TGTGCCAGCACCCTTCCACAGGGGGCAAGTGGAAACACCATATATTTT
TRBV28	few	TRBJ1-1	16	TRBD1	CASSAPGTGGHTEAFF	TGTGCCAGCAGTGCTCCCGGGACAGGGGGCCACACTGAAGCTTTCTTT
TRBV7-2	NA	TRBJ2-7	14	NA	CASTLYRDNEEQYF	TGTGCCAGCACCCTTTACCGGGACAACGAAGAGCAGTACTTC
TRBV4-3	many	TRBJ2-2	14	NA	CASSEDPNTGELFF	TGCGCCAGCAGCGAAGACCCGAACACCGGGGAGCTGTTTTTT
TRBV28	NA	TRBJ2-5	17	NA	CASSLQNTAMSKEGQYF	TGTGCCAGCAGTTTGCAGAATACAGCCATGTCCAAGGAGGGCCAGTACTTC
TRBV3-1	NA	TRBJ1-2	22	NA	CASSQDHVKGHPGIEANYGYTF	TGTGCCAGCAGCCAAGATCACGTCAAAGGCCACCCAGGCATCGAAGCTAACTATGGCTACACCTTC
TRBV6-2/TRBV6-3	NA	TRBJ2-3	13	TRBD2	CATQRGSTDTQYF	TGTGCCACCCAGCGGGGAAGCACAGATACGCAGTATTTT
TRBV5-6	few	TRBJ2-7	15	TRBD2	CASSFAGGSRGEQYF	TGTGCCAGCAGCTTCGCGGGAGGGAGTCGGGGCGAGCAGTACTTC